This TCR beta chain was identified during a study of blood T cell repertoires in COVID-19. For the study at large: Acute and convalescent COVID-19 samples came from the United States, Italy and Spain.

TCRdb's copy holds only in-frame clones and misses some; the assay was immunoSEQ multiplex PCR. The data contain over 100,000 clones, 80% to 90% of them singletons. There are 15 residues in the CDR3. Germline CDR1 is SGHRS and CDR2 is YFSETQ. V gave up 0 bases and J gave up 3 bases, with 7 bases separating them. The sequenced material came from peripheral blood. The TCR sequence derives from a man aged 45 to 65 with acute or convalescent COVID-19. The rearrangement joins TRBV5-1 to TRBJ1-6; D is possibly TRBD1 (5 bases). In nucleotides, the CDR3 is TGCGCCAGCAGCTTGGCAGGGAACTATAATTCACCCCTCCACTTT. Translating gives CASSLAGNYNSPLHF.